The clone carrying this TCR beta chain was seen at least ten times. Its antigen is not identified. Germline assignment: CDR1 SGHRS and CDR2 YFSETQ. After removal of 1 base from V and 5 bases from J, the junction contained 5 bases not matched to a gene. CDR3 size: 15 residues. Regions amplified from RNA transcripts were the TCR beta CDR3 regions. The study used the HTBI primer set for a first-round RT-PCR of the TCR CDR3. TCRdb reprocessed the multiplex PCR reads with MiXCR, giving one entry per CDR3 protein. The table records 540,000 or so distinct CDR3 sequences, approximately 14% of them present only once. The data belong to a study of T cells in Graves' hyperthyroidism and ophthalmopathy. General study findings and limits: From stable hyperthyroidism, ophthalmopathy was set apart by a 13 V-J model. Ophthalmopathy was identified by the model a median around 6.3 months ahead of onset.

The sample was blood. V gene TRBV5-1 combines with J gene TRBJ2-1; 8 bases map to TRBD2. This TCR derives from a woman aged 25-40 years with Graves' hyperthyroidism. CDR3 DNA: TGCGCCAGCAGCTTGTATGCGGGAGGAAACAATGAGCAGTTCTTC. This gives the protein CASSLYAGGNNEQFF. Full variable domain (missing parts from reference TRBV5-1 and TRBJ2-1): KAGVTQTPRYLIKTRGQQVTLSCSPISGHRSVSWYQQTPGQGLQFLFEYFSETQRNKGNFPGRFSGRQFSNSRSEMNVSTLELGDSALYLCASSLYAGGNNEQFFGPGTRLTVL.